This T cell receptor beta chain was sequenced in a study of OX40 agonist ivuxolimab in advanced cancers. Study overall: While on treatment, patients had intravenous ivuxolimab at 0.01 to 10 mg/kg every 2 weeks. Partial responses were observed in three patients, of whom one had hepatocellular carcinoma and two had cutaneous melanoma.

The study's findings and limits: Clonal expansion among partial responders at 0.1-3.0 mg/kg ranked near the lowest.

This table comes from immunoSEQ multiplex PCR, and its TCRdb copy is limited to in-frame clones, with some not included. This table has 55,000 to 75,000 clones, around four fifths appearing once. The CDR3 covers 14 residues. Per germline, CDR1 MNHNY and CDR2 SVGAGI (reference sequence). The V gene lost 2 bases and the J gene lost 2 bases, with 9 bases spanning the gap. Turning to this clone: Its target is unknown.

Sample: CD4+ or CD8+ T cells sorted from blood, taken in a trial of the OX40 agonist ivuxolimab. This chain joins TRBV6-6 and TRBJ1-1, with a possible D match to TRBD1 (5 bases). The origin of this receptor is an adult with an advanced solid tumor such as melanoma, head and neck, liver or kidney cancer. CDR3 amino acids: CASSYRQGNTEAFF. The CDR3 bases are TGTGCCAGCAGTTACCGGCAGGGTAACACTGAAGCTTTCTTT.